This entry describes one TCR beta chain. The target antigen is unknown. This same CDR3 is encoded by further DNA sequences in the sample. The sample belongs to a study of cytotoxic CD8 clonotypes in ibrutinib-treated CLL. General study results and limits: Relative to age-matched healthy donors, clonality at baseline was higher, and it tracked circulating CD8+ T-cell counts. Elevated clonality accompanied ibrutinib response, with a return toward baseline values at progression. Public clonotypes, an uncommon group, contracted or remained stable on treatment. Sustained-remission and progressing patients were not sampled at matched times.

The CDR3 covers 12 residues. Trimming shortened V by 6 bases and J by 4 bases, and 12 bases separated the two germline ends. Per the germline V gene, CDR1 is SQVTM and CDR2 is ANQGSEA. Clones were read by immunoSEQ multiplex PCR, and TCRdb kept only the in-frame ones, dropping some. The table has some 140,000 clones, 85% to 95% seen once; the top ten hold under 14%. The specimen was PBMCs, collected after 12 months of ibrutinib treatment. The chain links TRBV29-1 to TRBJ1-1; D is possibly TRBD1 (6 bases). This clonotype was obtained from a human donor with chronic lymphocytic leukemia. CDR3 sequence (DNA): TGCAGCGTGGGTAGGGGGGGCACTGAAGCTTTCTTT. Its translation: CSVGRGGTEAFF.